The source of this T cell receptor beta chain is a study of shared clonotypes between healthy human individuals. From germline, CDR1 is LGHNT and CDR2 FRNRAP. The CDR3 runs 13 residues. V was trimmed by 1 base and J by 8 bases, leaving 9 bases between them. Worth noting for this clone: The target antigen is unknown.

In the authors' methods: Because ImmunoSEQ provided only junction sequences with no quality scores, the filtering differed. Produced via immunoSEQ multiplex PCR; TCRdb's table is partial and in-frame only. For V, J and clone size, that table is used; D and trimming come from the DNA. The sample lists some 1,400,000 clones; about 96% were seen once. Findings and limits, study-wide: Among several donors, around 5% of naive CD4 clonotypes were found in common. For sorted subsets, rarefaction showed incomplete sequencing despite large depth. The study generally estimated greater richness for naive than memory subsets.

The chain recombines TRBV12-5 with TRBJ2-1, with D perhaps TRBD2 (6 bases). Material: naive CD4+ T cells sorted from blood. Subset defined: CD45RA+ positively selected. This TCR came from a man younger than 45 in good health. The CDR3 nucleotides read TGTGCTAGTGGTTTGGGTCCGGGGGATGAGCAGTTCTTC. It codes for CASGLGPGDEQFF.